Listed below are T cell receptor beta chains from one sample, sequenced in a study of blood T cell repertoires in COVID-19. The assay was immunoSEQ multiplex PCR, and TCRdb's table has in-frame clones only and misses some. The profile shows just over 35,000 clones, roughly 87% of them singletons. Sequencing was done on a sample of peripheral blood. The source is a man between 60 and 75 years old with acute or convalescent COVID-19. Both conserved end residues are part of each CDR3. D genes are given only for firm matches. Size is omitted from some rows. Given values are once, few, many or a class for expanded clones.

size	J	D	length	V	DNA	CDR3
.	TRBJ1-2	TRBD1	13	TRBV27	TGTGCCAGCTATCAGGGACAGGGTGGTGGCTACACCTTC	CASYQGQGGGYTF
.	TRBJ2-3	.	12	TRBV29-1	TGCAGCGTTGAAGCGGGTACAGATACGCAGTATTTT	CSVEAGTDTQYF
few	TRBJ1-2	.	15	TRBV2	TGTGCCAGCAGTGTCGGGGGGACCGTTAACTATGGCTACACCTTC	CASSVGGTVNYGYTF
.	TRBJ2-3	TRBD2	17	TRBV24-1	TGTGCCACCAGTGACCCTAGCGGGGGCATTTTCACAGATACGCAGTATTTT	CATSDPSGGIFTDTQYF
.	TRBJ2-5	TRBD1	12	TRBV5-4	TGTGCCAGCAGCGGACAGGCTGAGACCCAGTACTTC	CASSGQAETQYF
.	TRBJ2-1	.	14	TRBV15	TGTGCCACCAGCAGAACCACACAGGCCAATGAGCAGTTCTTC	CATSRTTQANEQFF
.	TRBJ2-1	TRBD2	15	TRBV27	TGTGCCAGCACCCCAGCGGGAGGTTATTTCAAAGAGCAGTTCTTC	CASTPAGGYFKEQFF
.	TRBJ1-4	TRBD1	18	TRBV5-1	TGCGCCAGCAGCCTCCAGACAGGGGCGAGTGGTACTAATGAAAAACTGTTTTTT	CASSLQTGASGTNEKLFF
.	TRBJ1-1	.	13	TRBV3-1/TRBV3-2	TGTGCCAGCAGCCAGGCAATGAACACTGAAGCTTTCTTT	CASSQAMNTEAFF
.	TRBJ2-6	.	16	TRBV5-1	TGCGCCAGCAGCTTGGACACCTCCTCTGGGGCCAACGTCCTGACTTTC	CASSLDTSSGANVLTF
.	TRBJ1-4	.	16	TRBV3-1/TRBV3-2	TGTGCCAGCAGCCAAGACGGAGGGACGGATAATGAAAAACTGTTTTTT	CASSQDGGTDNEKLFF
once	TRBJ1-5	TRBD1	14	TRBV2	TGTGCCAGCACCTCTACAGGGGCGGGTCAGCCCCAGCATTTT	CASTSTGAGQPQHF
.	TRBJ2-2	.	15	TRBV6-5	TGTGCCAGCAGGGATGAGACGGAGGGGACCGGGGAGCTGTTTTTT	CASRDETEGTGELFF
.	TRBJ1-1	.	16	TRBV18	TGTGCCAGCTCACCAAATCGATTGGGAGAGGGGGCTGAAGCTTTCTTT	CASSPNRLGEGAEAFF
.	TRBJ1-4	.	12	TRBV2	TGTGCCAGCAGCGGAGGACAGGAAAAACTGTTTTTT	CASSGGQEKLFF
once	TRBJ2-2	TRBD2	17	TRBV9	TGTGCCAGCAGCCAGAGCGGGGGCGCTTCGAACACCGGGGAGCTGTTTTTT	CASSQSGGASNTGELFF
.	TRBJ2-1	.	16	TRBV5-1	TGCGCCAGCAGCTTGGCCGAGGTTATATCCTACAATGAGCAGTTCTTC	CASSLAEVISYNEQFF
.	TRBJ1-4	.	13	TRBV11-2	TGTGCCAGCAGCCCCCTGGGCCTTGGAAAACTGTTTTTT	CASSPLGLGKLFF
.	TRBJ1-6	.	15	TRBV19	TGTGCCAGTAGTACTGGGGCTGCAGATAATTCACCCCTCCACTTT	CASSTGAADNSPLHF
.	TRBJ2-3	TRBD1	13	TRBV6-5	TGTGCCAGCAGGGGGACAGCCACAGATACGCAGTATTTT	CASRGTATDTQYF
.	TRBJ1-3	TRBD1	15	TRBV27	TGTGCCAGCAGCCGGGACAGGGGTTCTGGAAACACCATATATTTT	CASSRDRGSGNTIYF
.	TRBJ1-5	.	13	TRBV7-8	TGTGCCAGCAGCTTCTCACAGAATCAGCCCCAGCATTTT	CASSFSQNQPQHF
.	TRBJ2-2	.	15	TRBV5-1	TGCGCCAGCAGCTTGGCCCCCGAGGGCACCGGGGAGCTGTTTTTT	CASSLAPEGTGELFF
.	TRBJ1-2	TRBD1	15	TRBV7-2	TGTGCCAGCAGCTTAGCAGGGGGCGCGACTAATGGCTACACCTTC	CASSLAGGATNGYTF
.	TRBJ2-7	TRBD2	17	TRBV28	TGTGCCAGCAGTTTAGCCCTGGGGGCGGGAGGGAGCTACGAGCAGTACTTC	CASSLALGAGGSYEQYF
.	TRBJ1-1	TRBD1	14	TRBV7-2	TGTGCCAGCAGCTTAGACAGGGGGGTAGGTGAAGCTTTCTTT	CASSLDRGVGEAFF
.	TRBJ2-1	.	17	TRBV19	TGTGCCAGTAGTATAGATAAGGGGTCGACAGGTAGGGATGAGCAGTTCTTC	CASSIDKGSTGRDEQFF
.	TRBJ1-2	.	16	TRBV5-6	TGTGCCAGCAGCTCGGTAGGGGGTGGACCGCCCTATGGCTACACCTTC	CASSSVGGGPPYGYTF
.	TRBJ2-5	TRBD2	15	TRBV7-9	TGTGCCAGCAGCCCTAGTGGCGGGAGGGCAGAGACCCAGTACTTC	CASSPSGGRAETQYF
.	TRBJ2-1	TRBD1	15	TRBV24-1	TGTGCCACCAGTGATTCACGGACAGGGGAAACTGAGCAGTTCTTC	CATSDSRTGETEQFF
once	TRBJ2-2	.	15	TRBV28	TGTGCCAGCAGTGTCCCACAGGGTACCACCGGGGAGCTGTTTTTT	CASSVPQGTTGELFF
.	TRBJ2-3	.	12	TRBV6-4	TGTGCCAGCAGTGAACAGGGAGATACGCAGTATTTT	CASSEQGDTQYF
.	TRBJ2-3	.	14	TRBV2	TGTGCCAGCGGTAAATTAGCTAGCACAGATACGCAGTATTTT	CASGKLASTDTQYF
.	TRBJ1-1	.	11	TRBV14	TGTGCCAGCAGCCAAGGCAGGGGAGCTTTCTTT	CASSQGRGAFF
.	TRBJ2-7	TRBD2	17	TRBV5-1	TGCGCCAGCAGCACGGGACTAGCGGGAGGACTCTCCTACGAGCAGTACTTC	CASSTGLAGGLSYEQYF
.	TRBJ1-5	.	17	TRBV28	TGTGCCAGCAGTTTCTCGCAAGTGAGGGGGGGTAAGCAGCCCCAGCATTTT	CASSFSQVRGGKQPQHF
.	TRBJ2-2	.	16	TRBV19	TGTGCCAGTAGTTTTTTGGGAGCCGCGAACACCGGGGAGCTGTTTTTT	CASSFLGAANTGELFF
.	TRBJ1-1	TRBD1	13	TRBV18	TGTGCCAGCTCACCGTACCAGGGGGATGAAGCTTTCTTT	CASSPYQGDEAFF
.	TRBJ1-4	.	15	TRBV6-5	TGTGCCAGCAGCCTCGACGGGAGTTTTAATGAAAAACTGTTTTTT	CASSLDGSFNEKLFF
.	TRBJ2-1	.	16	TRBV5-4	TGTGCCAGCAGCTCGAGGGGGGGCCACTCCTACAATGAGCAGTTCTTC	CASSSRGGHSYNEQFF